The 23 T cell receptor beta chains in this list originate from one sample, sequenced in a study of T cells in Graves' hyperthyroidism and ophthalmopathy. TCR beta CDR3 region amplification was performed from RNA transcripts. With the HTBI primer set, the TCR CDR3 went through a first round of RT-PCR. TCRdb re-derived calls from the multiplex PCR reads in MiXCR, one entry per CDR3 protein. Of more than 650,000 distinct CDR3 sequences listed, 12% to 15% were seen once; the top ten hold roughly a tenth. The sequencing input was blood. Source of these receptors: a woman aged 18-35 years with Graves' hyperthyroidism.

The chain is built from TRBV20-1 and TRBJ2-1, with 8 bases matching TRBD2. V was pared by 2 bases and J by 7 bases, with 10 bases of the junction left unmatched. Germline CDR1 and CDR2: DFQATT and SNEGSKA (reference sequence). This CDR3 has 15 residues. The CDR3 spells CSARLRREARNEQFF. The CDR3 DNA follows: TGCAGTGCTAGATTGAGGCGGGAGGCGAGGAATGAGCAGTTCTTC.

Of note for this clonotype: Just one base apart from a much larger clone, this may be a read error. The genes are TRBV20-1 and TRBJ2-1; no clear D. CDR3 size: 12 residues. Germline CDR1 is DFQATT and CDR2 is SNEGSKA (reference sequence). The CDR3 reads CSAHMAYNEQLF. CDR3 coding DNA: TGCAGTGCCCACATGGCCTACAATGAGCAGCTCTTC.

The chain employs TRBV20-1 and TRBJ1-2; D is unresolved. The CDR3 contains 13 residues. The V end was cut by 6 bases, the J end by 2 bases, with 13 bases between. Per the germline V gene, CDR1 is DFQATT and CDR2 is SNEGSKA (reference sequence). The CDR3 region is CSAPRTVNYGYTF. The DNA of the CDR3 is TGCAGTGCCCCTAGGACGGTGAACTATGGCTACACCTTC.

This clonotype was observed a handful of times. The chain recombines TRBV6-1 with TRBJ2-7; D may correspond to TRBD1 or TRBD2 (5 bases each). Germline loops: CDR1 MNHNS, CDR2 SASEGT. V was shortened by 4 bases and J by 1 base, with 20 bases between the two germline ends. CDR3 length: 17 residues. CDR3 sequence: CASSGTAIGALSYEQYF. The CDR3 bases are TGTGCCAGCAGTGGTACAGCCATCGGGGCTCTTTCCTACGAGCAGTACTTC.

There are many counts of this clonotype. This chain joins TRBV27 and TRBJ2-1; TRBD2 matches 12 bases. The CDR3 sequence is 18 residues long. CDR1 and CDR2 from the germline V gene are MNHEY and SMNVEV (reference sequence). With V trimmed by 2 bases and J by 8 bases, 13 bases remained unmatched. CDR3 sequence: CASSLGLAGGLGFDEQFF. The CDR3 coding sequence is TGTGCCAGCAGTTTAGGGCTAGCGGGAGGGTTAGGGTTCGATGAGCAGTTCTTC.

This clonotype was detected many times. V usage is TRBV7-9 and J usage is TRBJ1-5; the match to TRBD1 covers 7 bases. The V gene end was trimmed by 5 bases and the J gene end by 1 base; junction bases not matched to a gene: 5. This CDR3 is 15 amino acids long. CDR1 SEHNR and CDR2 FQNEAQ come from the germline V gene (reference sequence). The CDR3 sequence is CASSSDRVSNQPQHF. CDR3 in DNA: TGTGCCAGCAGCAGCGACAGGGTGAGCAATCAGCCCCAGCATTTT.

This chain connects TRBV30 to TRBJ1-1; maybe TRBD1 (5 bases). Between the trimmed V and J ends, which lost 3 bases and 6 bases, there was a span of 23 bases. The CDR3 covers 16 residues. Per the germline V gene, CDR1 is GTSNPN and CDR2 is SVGIG (reference sequence). The DNA of the CDR3 is TGTGCCTGGAGGAGGGACCGGACGGCCGAAAAACCTGAAGCTTTCTTT. Its translation is CAWRRDRTAEKPEAFF.

At least ten counts were recorded for this clonotype. The CDR3 bases are TGTGCCAGCAGCACTGGTAATTCACCCCTCCACTTT. It encodes CASSTGNSPLHF. The chain is built from TRBV11-2 and TRBJ1-6; D ambiguous. Germline loops: CDR1 SGHAT, CDR2 FQNNGV. This CDR3 contains 12 residues. V dropped 5 bases and J dropped 6 bases, with 5 bases sitting between them.

This clonotype has a count of ten or more. The J gene is TRBJ2-7, the V gene TRBV4-1; TRBD2 aligns across 16 bases. V lost 4 bases and J lost 7; bases outside the gene matches: 4. Germline V gives CDR1 MGHRA, CDR2 YSYEKL. This CDR3 contains 15 residues. The CDR3, as DNA: TGCGCCAGCAGCCGGGGACTAGCGGGAGGGGGGGAGCAGTACTTC. Translating it yields CASSRGLAGGGEQYF.

The chain carries TRBV9 and TRBJ2-3; 11 bases align to TRBD2. Unmatched junction bases numbered 6, after V lost 4 bases and J lost 2 bases. The CDR3 spans 16 residues. Germline V gives CDR1 SGDLS, CDR2 YYNGEE. DNA of the CDR3: TGTGCCAGCAGCTCTCATAGCGGGAGGGACACAGATACGCAGTATTTT. Translation: CASSSHSGRDTDTQYF.

In its sample, this clonotype was seen many times. V usage is TRBV12-3 or TRBV12-4 and J usage is TRBJ1-4; the D gene is possibly TRBD1 (5 bases). The V end lost 6 bases, the J end lost 4 bases, and 18 bases lay between the germline ends. The CDR3 sequence is 16 residues long. The CDR3 DNA reads as TGTGCCAGCAGAATAGAGTTCGCAGGGCTTAATGAAAAACTGTTTTTT. Protein: CASRIEFAGLNEKLFF.

This clonotype was recorded a few times. J is TRBJ2-1 and V is TRBV14, with TRBD2 identical over 7 bases. CDR3 size: 17 residues. CDR1 is SGHDN and CDR2 is FVKESK in the germline V gene. V dropped 4 bases and J dropped 3; count of bases not matched to a gene: 12. The CDR3, as DNA: TGTGCCAGCAGCCTTATGGAGGGAGGGCTTCTCTACAATGAGCAGTTCTTC. This translates into CASSLMEGGLLYNEQFF. The variable domain in full, completed from reference TRBV14 and TRBJ2-1, reads EAGVTQFPSHSVIEKGQTVTLRCDPISGHDNLYWYRRVMGKEIKFLLHFVKESKQDESGMPNNRFLAERTGGTYSTLKVQPAELEDSGVYFCASSLMEGGLLYNEQFFGPGTRLTVL.

The gene calls are TRBV29-1 and TRBJ2-1, with TRBD2 identical over 9 bases. Trimming took 4 bases from V and 6 from J; bases not matched to a gene: 7. This CDR3 is built from 14 residues. Per germline, CDR1 SQVTM and CDR2 ANQGSEA. In DNA form, the CDR3 reads TGCAGCGTTGCCGGCGGGAGGGCCTCCAATGAGCAGTTCTTC. Amino acids: CSVAGGRASNEQFF.

This CDR3 reads CASGRGDGTDTQYF. The DNA for the CDR3 is TGCGCCAGCGGAAGGGGGGATGGTACAGATACGCAGTATTTT. The chain joins TRBV5-1 to TRBJ2-3; D possibly uses TRBD1 or TRBD2 (6 bases each). V lost 7 bases and J 3 bases, leaving 15 bases between the germline ends. This CDR3 has 14 residues. CDR1 SGHRS and CDR2 YFSETQ come from the germline V gene.

This sequence joins TRBV20-1 and TRBJ2-2; 10 positions match TRBD2. This CDR3 comprises 14 residues. J gave up 4 bases and V 2 bases, and 1 base lay outside the gene matches. In germline, CDR1 is DFQATT, CDR2 SNEGSKA (reference sequence). CDR3 coding DNA: TGCAGTGCTAGACCTAGCGGGAGCACCGGGGAGCTGTTTTTT. Translation gives CSARPSGSTGELFF.

This clonotype was found a few times. The V and J genes are TRBV7-9 and TRBJ2-3, with D possibly matching TRBD2 (6 bases). V gave up 3 bases and J gave up 6 bases, with 16 bases separating them. This CDR3 is built from 15 residues. Germline assignment: CDR1 SEHNR and CDR2 FQNEAQ (reference sequence). The CDR3 DNA reads as TGTGCCAGCAGCTTTAATACGGGAGAGTGGGATACGCAGTATTTT. Encoded protein: CASSFNTGEWDTQYF.

This clonotype was detected many times. The chain carries TRBV7-2 and TRBJ2-5, with TRBD2 identical over 12 bases. V trimming: 5 bases; J trimming: 4 bases; junction bases outside the gene matches: 8. The CDR3 contains 16 residues. CDR1 is SGHTA and CDR2 is FQGNSA in the germline V gene. The CDR3 sequence is CASSARLAGVSETQYF. Here the CDR3 DNA reads TGTGCCAGCAGCGCCCGACTAGCGGGAGTGTCAGAGACCCAGTACTTC.

This clonotype appeared a few times. This sequence joins TRBV19 and TRBJ1-1, with D tentatively TRBD1 (6 bases). The V end lost 3 bases, the J end lost 2 bases, and 10 bases lay between the germline ends. CDR1 and CDR2 from the germline V gene are LNHDA and SQIVND (reference sequence). The CDR3 has 14 amino acids. The CDR3 sequence is CASSIWTDNTEAFF. The CDR3 region has the DNA TGTGCCAGTAGTATCTGGACAGACAACACTGAAGCTTTCTTT.

The chain recombines TRBV20-1 with TRBJ2-3, with 8 bases matching TRBD1. The germline V gene has CDR1 DFQATT and CDR2 SNEGSKA (reference sequence). V lost 6 bases, J lost 3 bases, and 8 bases stayed unmatched. The CDR3 length is 14 residues. CDR3 amino acids: CSAGLTGATDTQYF. In DNA, the CDR3 is TGCAGTGCCGGACTGACAGGGGCGACAGATACGCAGTATTTT.

This clonotype was detected many times. The rearrangement links TRBV4-1 to TRBJ2-1; 8 bases line up with TRBD2. The CDR3 contains 14 residues. The junction had 8 bases not matched to a gene; V was cut back by 4 bases and J by 9 bases. CDR1 and CDR2 (germline): MGHRA, YSYEKL. In DNA, the CDR3 is TGCGCCAGCAGCCCGATAGCGGGACCGGGTGAGCAGTTCTTC. It specifies CASSPIAGPGEQFF.

This clonotype was seen a few times. The chain joins TRBV20-1 to TRBJ1-2, with 8 nucleotides matching TRBD1. The V gene's germline CDR1 is DFQATT and CDR2 SNEGSKA (reference sequence). CDR3 length equals 14 residues. V was clipped by 2 bases and J by 3 bases; unmatched bases: 5. CDR3 nucleotide sequence: TGCAGTGCTAGACACAGGGGGTTGGACTATGGCTACACCTTC. Translating gives CSARHRGLDYGYTF.

This clonotype occurred many times. The V gene is TRBV4-1, the J gene TRBJ1-5; possible D gene TRBD1, 5 bases. V was clipped by 0 bases and J by 10 bases, with 13 bases between them. The CDR3 is made up of 14 amino acids. Germline values: CDR1 MGHRA, CDR2 YSYEKL. The CDR3: CASSQEGTVGPQHF. DNA for the CDR3: TGCGCCAGCAGCCAAGAGGGGACGGTAGGACCCCAGCATTTT.

This clonotype was observed many times. The chain recombines TRBV12-3 or TRBV12-4 with TRBJ1-1, with D tentatively TRBD1 (6 bases). Trimming pared 2 bases from V and 1 base from J, leaving 8 bases between. This CDR3 region has 14 residues. CDR3 amino acids: CASSLTGRNTEAFF. Here the CDR3 DNA reads TGTGCCAGCAGTTTAACAGGGAGGAACACTGAAGCTTTCTTT.